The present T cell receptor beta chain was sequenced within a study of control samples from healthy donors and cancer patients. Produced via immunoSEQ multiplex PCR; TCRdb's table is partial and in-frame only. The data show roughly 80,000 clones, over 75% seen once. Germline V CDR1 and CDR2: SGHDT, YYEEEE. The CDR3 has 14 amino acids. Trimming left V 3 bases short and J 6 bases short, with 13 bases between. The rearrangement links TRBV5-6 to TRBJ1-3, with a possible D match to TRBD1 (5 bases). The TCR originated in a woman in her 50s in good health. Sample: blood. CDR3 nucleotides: TGTGCCAGCAGCTCATCTGCAGGGTTAAACACCATATATTTT. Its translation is CASSSSAGLNTIYF.